Sequencing of this T cell receptor beta chain was carried out in a study of early T cells in non-severe SARS-CoV-2 infection (dated by TCRdb to 2020 to 2022). As for the study more broadly: Because TCR sequencing relied on bulk RNA taken from unsorted whole blood, pairing of alpha and beta chains was not possible. Findings and caveats that apply to the study as a whole: VDJdb matching was skewed toward anti-spike CD8 responses, so virus-specific expansions were likely underestimated and private and CD4 specificities were missed.

Library preparation employed 5' RACE. The run used a NextSeq 500. The TCR library protocol attached unique molecular identifiers to individual cDNA molecules to correct for sequencing error and PCR bias. Both TCR alpha and beta chains were sequenced, and tight co-correlation was observed between alpha and beta sequence abundances in each sample. The authors processed their data as follows. V gene, J gene and CDR3 annotation of TCR sequences was performed with Decombinator V4. TCRs were defined as expanded if a significant change between any two time points was detected under a Poisson model with p below 0.0001. TCR abundances were normalised to the total number of TCRs sequenced per sample and were expressed as counts per million. TRAV1-2 paired with TRAJ12, TRAJ20 or TRAJ33 defined MAIT TCRs, while TRAV10 paired with TRAJ18 defined iNKT TCRs. A search of VDJdb, accessed on 1 November 2021, was run for TCRs annotated to CMV, EBV and SARS-CoV-2, with TCRs annotated for multiple antigens excluded. TCRdb applied fastp at Q25 and MiXCR to the public reads, then kept only in-frame beta chains. CDR3 protein duplicates are merged, each entry listing the most common genes and DNA. The V and J calls shown here were made by TCRdb, not taken from the authors' results. The sample table holds approximately 70,000 distinct CDR3 sequences, of which about 5% were seen once. Approximately 7% of the sample rests with the top ten.

The study was a case-control design nested within a healthcare worker cohort in London, UK, with weekly nasopharyngeal swab PCR tests and blood sampling. Healthcare workers were recruited during the week of the UK lockdown, between 23 and 31 March 2020, and followed weekly for up to roughly 16 weeks. From a lookup of the germline V gene (reference sequence), CDR1 and CDR2 are DFQATT and SNEGSKA. The CDR3 goes from the cysteine to the phenylalanine over 16 residues. Only CDR3 DNA is held: 48 bases, read in frame from base 1. V and J are trimmed by 3 bases and 6 bases, and the gene matches miss 10 bases of the junction. This clonotype was seen more than once but under ten times. Its antigen is unknown. The sample holds no much larger clone one base away, and base qualities are not on file.

Here the sequenced sample was whole blood, taken at baseline. The clonotype was recovered from an adult who was a healthcare worker with PCR-confirmed SARS-CoV-2 infection or an uninfected control (not recorded which). Recombination connected TRBV20-1 to TRBJ1-5, and 11 junction bases match TRBD1. The CDR3 protein: CSARKDRGPVGQPQHF. The bases read TGCAGTGCTAGGAAGGACAGGGGGCCAGTCGGTCAGCCCCAGCATTTT.